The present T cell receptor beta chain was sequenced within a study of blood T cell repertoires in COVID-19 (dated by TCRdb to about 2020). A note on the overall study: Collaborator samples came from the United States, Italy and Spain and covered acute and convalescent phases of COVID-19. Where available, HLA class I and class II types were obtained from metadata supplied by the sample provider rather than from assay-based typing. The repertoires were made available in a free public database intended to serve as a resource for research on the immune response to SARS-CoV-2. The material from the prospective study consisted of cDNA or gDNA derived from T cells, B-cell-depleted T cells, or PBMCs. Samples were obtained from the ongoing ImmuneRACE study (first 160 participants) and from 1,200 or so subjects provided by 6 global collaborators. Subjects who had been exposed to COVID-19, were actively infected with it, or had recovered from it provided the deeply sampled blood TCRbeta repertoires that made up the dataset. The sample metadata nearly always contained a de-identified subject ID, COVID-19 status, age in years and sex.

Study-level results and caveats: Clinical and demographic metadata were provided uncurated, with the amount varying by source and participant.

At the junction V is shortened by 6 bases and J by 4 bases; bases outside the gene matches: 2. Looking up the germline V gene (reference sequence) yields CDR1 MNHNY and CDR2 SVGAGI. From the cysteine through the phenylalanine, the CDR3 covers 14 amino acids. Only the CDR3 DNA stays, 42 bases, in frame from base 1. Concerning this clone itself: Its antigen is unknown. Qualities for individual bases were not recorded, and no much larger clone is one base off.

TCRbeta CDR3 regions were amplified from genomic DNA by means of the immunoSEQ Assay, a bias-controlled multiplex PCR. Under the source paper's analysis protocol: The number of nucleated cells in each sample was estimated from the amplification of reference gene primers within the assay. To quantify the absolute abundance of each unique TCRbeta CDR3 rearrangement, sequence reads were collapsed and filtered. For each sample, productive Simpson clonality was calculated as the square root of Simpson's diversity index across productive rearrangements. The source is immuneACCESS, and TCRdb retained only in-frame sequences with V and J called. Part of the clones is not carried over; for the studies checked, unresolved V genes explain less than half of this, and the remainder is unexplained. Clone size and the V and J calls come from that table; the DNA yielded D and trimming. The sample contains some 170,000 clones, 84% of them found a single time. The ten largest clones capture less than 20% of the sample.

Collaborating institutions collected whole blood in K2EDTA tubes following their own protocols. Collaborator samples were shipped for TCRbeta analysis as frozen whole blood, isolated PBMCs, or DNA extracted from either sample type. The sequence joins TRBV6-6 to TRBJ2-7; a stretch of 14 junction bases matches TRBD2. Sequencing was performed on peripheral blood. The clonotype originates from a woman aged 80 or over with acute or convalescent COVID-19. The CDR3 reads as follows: CASRGLAGEYEQYF. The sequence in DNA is TGTGCCAGCAGGGGACTAGCGGGAGAGTACGAGCAGTACTTC.